Listed below are T cell receptor beta chains from one sample, sequenced in a study of T-cell reconstitution after alpha-beta-depleted transplantation in children. Each CDR3 protein gets one entry after TCRdb re-called the PCR reads with MiXCR. The table lists 330,000 or so distinct CDR3 sequences, around a tenth of them singletons, with roughly 7% in the top ten. Sequenced here: PBMCs, sampled before TCRalphabeta/CD19-depleted stem cell transplant. The source is a boy in the first two years of life with acute myeloid leukemia, due to receive a stem cell transplant. Both conserved end residues are part of each CDR3. Each record gives: CDR3 length, clone size, J gene, D gene, V gene, CDR3 DNA, CDR3 protein. A D gene is named only where the DNA matches it firmly. Clone size appears in some rows only: once, few, many, or a class for an expanded clone.

len: 13; abundance: many; j_gene: TRBJ2-1; d_gene: -; v_gene: TRBV29-1; CDR3nt: TGCAGCGTTGAGCCGCAGGGAGGCAATGAGCAGTTCTTC; CDR3aa: CSVEPQGGNEQFF
len: 14; abundance: many; j_gene: TRBJ2-1; d_gene: TRBD2; v_gene: TRBV28; CDR3nt: TGTGCCAGCAGTTTCCGGGACTACTTCAATGAGCAGTTCTTC; CDR3aa: CASSFRDYFNEQFF
len: 14; abundance: few; j_gene: TRBJ1-6; d_gene: -; v_gene: TRBV28; CDR3nt: TGTGCCAGCGGTTCGACAGACTATAATTCACCCCTCCACTTT; CDR3aa: CASGSTDYNSPLHF
len: 15; abundance: few; j_gene: TRBJ1-4; d_gene: TRBD1; v_gene: TRBV20-1; CDR3nt: TGCAGTGCTAGCGACCCGACAGGGGGCTTTGAAAAACTGTTTTTT; CDR3aa: CSASDPTGGFEKLFF
len: 16; abundance: many; j_gene: TRBJ2-1; d_gene: -; v_gene: TRBV6-5; CDR3nt: TGTGCCAGCAGCGTACCATGGCGCCTCCTATACAATGAGCAGTTCTTC; CDR3aa: CASSVPWRLLYNEQFF
len: 15; abundance: -; j_gene: TRBJ1-1; d_gene: TRBD1; v_gene: TRBV16; CDR3nt: TGTGCCAGCAGCCAATCCTCCGGGACAGGGTTTGAAGCTTTCTTT; CDR3aa: CASSQSSGTGFEAFF
len: 17; abundance: -; j_gene: TRBJ2-7; d_gene: -; v_gene: TRBV4-3; CDR3nt: TGCGCCAGCAGCCAAGAGGGGATCGGACTTTCTGCCTACGAGCAGTACTTC; CDR3aa: CASSQEGIGLSAYEQYF
len: 15; abundance: many; j_gene: TRBJ2-5; d_gene: -; v_gene: TRBV20-1; CDR3nt: TGCAGTGCTAGCAGTGGATTAGAGTACCAAGAGACCCAGTACTTC; CDR3aa: CSASSGLEYQETQYF
len: 15; abundance: many; j_gene: TRBJ1-1; d_gene: TRBD1; v_gene: TRBV28; CDR3nt: TGTGCCAGCAGTTCCGAGACAGGGATGAACACTGAAGCTTTCTTT; CDR3aa: CASSSETGMNTEAFF
len: 16; abundance: many; j_gene: TRBJ1-1; d_gene: TRBD1; v_gene: TRBV24-1; CDR3nt: TGTGCCACCAGTGATTCCGGACAGGGGGCGAACACTGAAGCTTTCTTT; CDR3aa: CATSDSGQGANTEAFF
len: 14; abundance: many; j_gene: TRBJ2-2; d_gene: -; v_gene: TRBV10-3; CDR3nt: TGTGCCATCACGGAGAGACAGAACACCGGGGAGCTGTTTTTT; CDR3aa: CAITERQNTGELFF
len: 15; abundance: many; j_gene: TRBJ2-1; d_gene: TRBD1; v_gene: TRBV28; CDR3nt: TGTGCCAGCAGTTCCGCCCAGGGGGCCTACAATGAGCAGTTCTTC; CDR3aa: CASSSAQGAYNEQFF
len: 17; abundance: many; j_gene: TRBJ2-2; d_gene: -; v_gene: TRBV7-3; CDR3nt: TGTGCCAGCAGCTCCTCCGGGACGGTGACGAACACCGGGGAGCTGTTTTTT; CDR3aa: CASSSSGTVTNTGELFF
len: 19; abundance: many; j_gene: TRBJ1-1; d_gene: -; v_gene: TRBV5-4; CDR3nt: TGTGCCAGCAGCTTGGGTGGCACCACGCGTCGGGGTGTGAACACTGAAGCTTTCTTT; CDR3aa: CASSLGGTTRRGVNTEAFF
len: 15; abundance: -; j_gene: TRBJ2-2; d_gene: -; v_gene: TRBV18; CDR3nt: TGTGCCAGCTCACCACAGCCCACCAACACCGGGGAGCTGTTTTTT; CDR3aa: CASSPQPTNTGELFF
len: 14; abundance: many; j_gene: TRBJ2-1; d_gene: -; v_gene: TRBV15; CDR3nt: TGTGCCACCCGTGGCAGGGGACGCGGCAATGAGCAGTTCTTC; CDR3aa: CATRGRGRGNEQFF
len: 13; abundance: many; j_gene: TRBJ2-3; d_gene: -; v_gene: TRBV5-4; CDR3nt: TGTGCCACCTTAGGGGGATTAACAGATACGCAGTATTTT; CDR3aa: CATLGGLTDTQYF
len: 13; abundance: many; j_gene: TRBJ1-3; d_gene: -; v_gene: TRBV28; CDR3nt: TGTGCCAGCAGTTTCCCAAGTTGGAACACCATATATTTT; CDR3aa: CASSFPSWNTIYF
len: 13; abundance: many; j_gene: TRBJ2-7; d_gene: -; v_gene: TRBV7-9; CDR3nt: TGTGCCAGCAGCCGGTCCCTTTCCTACGAGCAGTACTTC; CDR3aa: CASSRSLSYEQYF
len: 12; abundance: -; j_gene: TRBJ2-1; d_gene: -; v_gene: TRBV7-9; CDR3nt: TGTGCCAGCAGCATAAACTACAATGAGCAGTTCTTC; CDR3aa: CASSINYNEQFF
len: 15; abundance: many; j_gene: TRBJ1-5; d_gene: -; v_gene: TRBV28; CDR3nt: TGTGCCAGCAGTTCTTACGGGGGAGGCAATCAGCCCCAGCATTTT; CDR3aa: CASSSYGGGNQPQHF
len: 15; abundance: -; j_gene: TRBJ2-1; d_gene: TRBD2; v_gene: TRBV12-3/TRBV12-4; CDR3nt: TGTGCCAGCAGCCCATGGACTAGCGGGAACAATGAGCAGTTCTTC; CDR3aa: CASSPWTSGNNEQFF
len: 12; abundance: many; j_gene: TRBJ2-7; d_gene: -; v_gene: TRBV7-6; CDR3nt: TGTGCCAGCAGCTTTGATGGCTACGAGCAGTACTTC; CDR3aa: CASSFDGYEQYF
len: 14; abundance: many; j_gene: TRBJ2-7; d_gene: TRBD1; v_gene: TRBV5-1; CDR3nt: TGCGCCAGCAGCATGGGGACAGTCTCCTACGAGCAGTACTTC; CDR3aa: CASSMGTVSYEQYF
len: 15; abundance: many; j_gene: TRBJ2-1; d_gene: -; v_gene: TRBV3-1; CDR3nt: TGTGCCAGCAGCCAAGCCGGGACCTCCATAAGGGAGCAGTTCTTC; CDR3aa: CASSQAGTSIREQFF
len: 14; abundance: -; j_gene: TRBJ2-7; d_gene: TRBD1; v_gene: TRBV28; CDR3nt: TGTGCCAGCAGTTTATGGGGGACAGGGTACGAGCAGTACTTC; CDR3aa: CASSLWGTGYEQYF
len: 13; abundance: few; j_gene: TRBJ2-5; d_gene: -; v_gene: TRBV4-3; CDR3nt: TGCGCCAGCAGCCAAGATACTAGTACGACCCAGTACTTC; CDR3aa: CASSQDTSTTQYF
len: 14; abundance: many; j_gene: TRBJ2-7; d_gene: -; v_gene: TRBV5-1; CDR3nt: TGCGCCAGCAGCCCCAGTGACGGAACCTACGAGCAGTACTTC; CDR3aa: CASSPSDGTYEQYF